This TCR beta chain was identified during a study of post-analysis software for immune sequencing data. On the study more broadly: The disease courses spanned relapsing-remitting, secondary progressive and progressive-relapsing forms of multiple sclerosis. Overall study findings and caveats: Roughly 5 TRBV segments, TRBV5-6, TRBV5-1 and TRBV20-1 among them, were found more frequent in patients than controls.

Notes on this clonotype: Its antigen is unknown.

CDR3 length equals 15 residues. The germline CDR1 and CDR2 sequences are WSHSY and SAAADI. V lost 3 bases to trimming and J lost 8 bases; unmatched junction nucleotides: 11. The authors incorporated unique molecular identifiers into the TCR beta cDNA libraries. MiXCR, run by TCRdb on the PCR reads, gives a single entry per CDR3 protein. The sample lists about 540,000 distinct CDR3 sequences; around a third were seen once. The sequenced sample was blood. The receptor comes from a girl under 18 with multiple sclerosis. The J gene is TRBJ1-1, the V gene TRBV10-2; 8 nucleotides line up with TRBD1. The CDR3 nucleotides are TGCGCCAGCAGTGACCTTACCGGACAGGGAAGCGAAGCTTTCTTT. Encoded protein: CASSDLTGQGSEAFF.